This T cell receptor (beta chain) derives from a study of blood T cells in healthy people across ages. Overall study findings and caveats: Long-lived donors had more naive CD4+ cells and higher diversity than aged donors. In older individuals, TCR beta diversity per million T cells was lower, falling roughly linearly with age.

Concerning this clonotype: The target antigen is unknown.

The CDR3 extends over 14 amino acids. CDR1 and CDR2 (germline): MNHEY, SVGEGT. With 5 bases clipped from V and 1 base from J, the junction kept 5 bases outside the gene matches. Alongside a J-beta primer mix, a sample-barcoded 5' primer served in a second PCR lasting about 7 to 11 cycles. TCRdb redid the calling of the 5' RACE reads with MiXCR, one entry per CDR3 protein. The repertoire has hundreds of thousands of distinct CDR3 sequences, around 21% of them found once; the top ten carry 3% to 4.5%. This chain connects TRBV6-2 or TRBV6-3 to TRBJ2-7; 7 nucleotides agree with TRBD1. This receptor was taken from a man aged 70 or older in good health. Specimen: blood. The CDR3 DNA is TGTGCCAGCAGTGCCTGGGACAGTTCCTACGAGCAGTACTTC. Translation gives CASSAWDSSYEQYF.